Presented here are 6 T cell receptor beta chains from one specimen sequenced in a study of control samples from healthy donors and cancer patients. Method: immunoSEQ multiplex PCR; TCRdb's copy keeps in-frame clones and lacks some. This table holds about 100,000 clones, roughly nine tenths found once. The specimen was blood. These receptor sequences come from a woman between 50 and 59 years old in good health.

A single count supports this clone. J is TRBJ1-1 and V is TRBV7-2; 9 bases agree with TRBD1. CDR3 length: 16 residues. The V and J ends lost 3 bases and 3 bases, in that order; junction bases with no gene match: 8. Germline V gene sequence: CDR1 SGHTA, CDR2 FQGNSA. Here the CDR3 reads CASSLMAGQGHTEAFF. DNA for the CDR3: TGTGCCAGCAGCTTGATGGCGGGACAGGGTCACACTGAAGCTTTCTTT.

The chain uses TRBV30 and TRBJ1-2; D not resolved. Germline CDR1 GTSNPN, CDR2 SVGIG (reference sequence). The CDR3 consists of 12 residues. Between the trimmed V and J ends, which lost 4 bases and 4 bases, there was a span of 10 bases. CDR3 sequence reads: CAWTPVPYGYTF. CDR3 nucleotide sequence: TGTGCCTGGACCCCTGTGCCCTATGGCTACACCTTC.

J is TRBJ1-3 and V is TRBV6-2 or TRBV6-3; D is undetermined. The CDR3 is 14 amino acids. V shed 2 bases and J shed 0 bases, with 5 bases lying between them. Looked up from germline, CDR1 is MNHEY and CDR2 is SVGEGT. Here the CDR3 reads CASSYTYSGNTIYF. CDR3 in DNA: TGTGCCAGCAGTTACACTTACTCTGGAAACACCATATATTTT.

The V call is TRBV27, the J call TRBJ2-4, with D possibly being TRBD1 (6 bases). CDR3 length: 16 amino acids. Trimming stripped 4 bases from V and 7 bases from J, with 20 bases between. Germline CDR1 reads MNHEY; CDR2 reads SMNVEV (reference sequence). The CDR3 nucleotides are TGTGCCAGCAGTTCTTATATCAGGGGAGACCTGAACATTCAGTACTTC. It is translated as CASSSYIRGDLNIQYF.

This rearrangement joins TRBV6-5 to TRBJ1-1, with 11 bases that match TRBD1. The length of the CDR3 is 14 residues. V gave up 6 bases and J gave up 4 bases; unmatched junction bases: 4. Germline values: CDR1 MNHEY, CDR2 SVGAGI. DNA of the CDR3: TGTGCCAGCAGGACCGGGACAGGGGGCACTGAAGCTTTCTTT. Amino acids: CASRTGTGGTEAFF.

The CDR3 is CASSPKIGLGAGGYTF. CDR3 coding DNA: TGTGCCAGCTCACCTAAGATAGGCTTGGGGGCTGGCGGCTACACCTTC. The chain combines TRBV18 with TRBJ1-2; possible D gene TRBD1, 6 bases. Trimming stripped 3 bases from V and 8 bases from J, with 22 bases between. The length of the CDR3 is 16 residues. The V gene's germline CDR1 is KGHSH and CDR2 LQKENI.